One sample yielded the 8 T cell receptor beta chains listed below, sequenced in a study of T-cell memory formation after mild COVID-19. TCRdb reprocessed the 5' RACE reads via MiXCR and lists one record per CDR3 protein. Here the sample spans over 55,000 distinct CDR3 sequences, roughly an eighth being singletons. The sequenced sample was PBMCs or a T cell subset sorted from them (not recorded which). These receptor sequences come from a man aged 18 to 35 who had mild COVID-19 (a few samples of this study predate the infection). Cell type and time point are not known.

This clonotype is deemed medium-sized. The chain uses TRBV20-1 and TRBJ2-1; 11 bases fit TRBD2. Losses at the gene ends were 4 bases for V and 5 bases for J; bases not matched to a gene: 7. Germline lookup yields CDR1 DFQATT and CDR2 SNEGSKA (reference sequence). The CDR3 loop spans 15 amino acids. This CDR3 reads CSATIAGGNNNEQFF. CDR3 coding DNA: TGCAGTGCTACCATAGCGGGGGGGAACAACAATGAGCAGTTCTTC.

The chain couples TRBV14 to TRBJ1-6; D remains ambiguous. Trimming shortened V by 0 bases and J by 9 bases, and 12 bases separated the two germline ends. Germline values: CDR1 SGHDN, CDR2 FVKESK. This CDR3 region has 15 residues. The CDR3 sequence: CASSQEGWYGSPLHF. The CDR3 coding sequence is TGTGCCAGCAGCCAAGAGGGGTGGTACGGTTCACCCCTCCACTTT.

This clonotype was recorded a few times. The chain recombines TRBV4-1 with TRBJ1-1; D might be TRBD1 (6 bases). Germline CDR1 and CDR2: MGHRA and YSYEKL. The CDR3 is 15 residues long. Trimming pared 1 base from V and 0 bases from J, leaving 9 bases between. The CDR3, as DNA: TGCGCCAGCAGCCAAGTTACAGGGATGAACACTGAAGCTTTCTTT. Translating gives CASSQVTGMNTEAFF.

The chain has TRBV5-4 and TRBJ2-3; D may be TRBD1 or TRBD2 (6 bases each). The CDR3 is 14 residues long. V was pared by 4 bases and J by 3 bases, with 12 bases between. Germline CDR1 is SGHNT and CDR2 is YYREEE (reference sequence). CDR3 in amino acids: CASSRGPETDTQYF. The DNA of the CDR3 is TGTGCCAGCAGCCGGGGGCCAGAAACAGATACGCAGTATTTT.

This clonotype appeared a few times. The chain couples TRBV11-2 to TRBJ2-5; D not certain. Trimming shortened V by 1 base and J by 2 bases, and 11 bases separated the two germline ends. The CDR3 covers 15 residues. The V gene's germline CDR1 is SGHAT and CDR2 FQNNGV. CDR3 coding DNA: TGTGCCAGCAGCTTAGGGCCAGTATGGCAAGAGACCCAGTACTTC. Protein product: CASSLGPVWQETQYF.

This clonotype has just a few counts. The rearrangement joins TRBV7-2 to TRBJ1-1, with a tentative D call TRBD1 (5 bases). Trimming left V 0 bases short and J 4 bases short, with 12 bases between. This CDR3 has 15 residues. Germline loops: CDR1 SGHTA, CDR2 FQGNSA. Written as DNA, the CDR3 is TGTGCCAGCAGCTTAGCTGGGGCTCAGAGCACTGAAGCTTTCTTT. Protein product: CASSLAGAQSTEAFF.

The V call is TRBV9, the J call TRBJ1-1; no firm D call. The germline V gene has CDR1 SGDLS and CDR2 YYNGEE. The length of the CDR3 is 12 residues. The V end lost 4 bases, the J end lost 11 bases, and 15 bases lay between the germline ends. The CDR3: CASSRVGREAFF. As DNA, the CDR3 is TGTGCCAGCAGCCGGGTGGGCCGCGAGGCTTTCTTT. Full variable domain (remainder filled in from reference TRBV9 and TRBJ1-1): DSGVTQTPKHLITATGQRVTLRCSPRSGDLSVYWYQQSLDQGLQFLIQYYNGEERAKGNILERFSAQQFPDLHSELNLSSLELGDSALYFCASSRVGREAFFGQGTRLTVV.

In this sample, this clonotype turned up a few times. This sequence joins TRBV19 and TRBJ2-7; TRBD1 matches 7 bases. This CDR3 contains 13 residues. CDR1 is LNHDA and CDR2 is SQIVND in the germline V gene (reference sequence). Unmatched junction bases numbered 9, after V lost 8 bases and J lost 5 bases. Here the CDR3 DNA reads TGTGCCAGTTCCTTACAGGGGATCCACGAGCAGTACGTC. Translation: CASSLQGIHEQYV.